These 2 T cell receptor beta chains were all obtained from the same sample, sequenced in a study of T cell responses to AZD1222 COVID-19 vaccine. Sequencing used immunoSEQ multiplex PCR; TCRdb keeps in-frame clones, though not all of them. The table has 110,000 to 150,000 clones, about 91% seen once; the top ten hold around 2.8%. The input for sequencing was peripheral blood, taken on day 0 of AZD1222 vaccination. These receptors were obtained from an adult in good health.

The V call is TRBV10-3, the J call TRBJ1-1; possibly TRBD1 for D (6 bases). Germline values: CDR1 ENHRY, CDR2 SYGVKD. The CDR3 runs to 13 residues. Trimming cost V 7 bases and J 3 bases, with 12 bases left between them. DNA of the CDR3: TGTGCCATCAACCGGGGGGCGGACACTGAAGCTTTCTTT. Translating it yields CAINRGADTEAFF.

The rearrangement joins TRBV19 to TRBJ2-1; 9 bases agree with TRBD1. The CDR3 has 17 amino acids. CDR1 and CDR2 from the germline V gene are LNHDA and SQIVND (reference sequence). Germline trimming cut 1 base from V and 0 bases from J; bases unmatched to any gene: 4. CDR3 bases: TGTGCCAGTAGTATAGTGGGGGGACAGGGCTCCTACAATGAGCAGTTCTTC. It encodes CASSIVGGQGSYNEQFF.